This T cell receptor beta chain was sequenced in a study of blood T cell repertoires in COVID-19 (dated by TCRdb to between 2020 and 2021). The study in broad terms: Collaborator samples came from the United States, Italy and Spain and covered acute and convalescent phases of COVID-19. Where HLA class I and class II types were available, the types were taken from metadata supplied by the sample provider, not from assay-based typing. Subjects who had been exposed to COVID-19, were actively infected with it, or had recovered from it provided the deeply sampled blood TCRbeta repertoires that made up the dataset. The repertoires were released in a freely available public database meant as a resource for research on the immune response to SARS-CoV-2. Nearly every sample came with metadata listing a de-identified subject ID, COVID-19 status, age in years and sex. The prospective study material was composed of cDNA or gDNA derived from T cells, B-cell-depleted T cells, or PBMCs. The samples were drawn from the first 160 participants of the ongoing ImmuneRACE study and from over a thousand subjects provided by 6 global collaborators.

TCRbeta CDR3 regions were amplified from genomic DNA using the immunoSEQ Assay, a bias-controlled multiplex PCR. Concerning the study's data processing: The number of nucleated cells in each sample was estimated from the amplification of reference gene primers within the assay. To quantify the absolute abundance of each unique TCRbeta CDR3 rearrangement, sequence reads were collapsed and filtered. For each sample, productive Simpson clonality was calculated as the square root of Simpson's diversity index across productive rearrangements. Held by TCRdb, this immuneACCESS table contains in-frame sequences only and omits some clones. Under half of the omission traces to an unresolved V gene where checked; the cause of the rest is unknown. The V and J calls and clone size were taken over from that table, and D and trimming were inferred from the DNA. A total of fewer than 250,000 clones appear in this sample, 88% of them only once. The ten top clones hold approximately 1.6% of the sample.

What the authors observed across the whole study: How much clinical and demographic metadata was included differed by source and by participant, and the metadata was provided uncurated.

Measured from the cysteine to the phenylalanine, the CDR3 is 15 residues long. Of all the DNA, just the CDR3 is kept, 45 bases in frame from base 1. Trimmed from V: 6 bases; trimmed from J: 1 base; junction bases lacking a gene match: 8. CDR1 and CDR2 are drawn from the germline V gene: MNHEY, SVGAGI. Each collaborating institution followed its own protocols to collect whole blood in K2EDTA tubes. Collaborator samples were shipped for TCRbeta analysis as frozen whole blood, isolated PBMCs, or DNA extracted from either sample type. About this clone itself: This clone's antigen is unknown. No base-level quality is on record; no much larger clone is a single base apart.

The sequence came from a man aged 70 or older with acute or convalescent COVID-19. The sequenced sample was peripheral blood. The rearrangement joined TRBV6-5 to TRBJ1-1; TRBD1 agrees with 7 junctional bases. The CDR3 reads CASRRGGSWNTEAFF. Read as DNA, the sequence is TGTGCCAGCAGGAGAGGGGGCAGTTGGAACACTGAAGCTTTCTTT.